These T cell receptor beta chains were read from a single sample in a study of CD8 T cell repertoires and HIV-1 epitope variants. Antigens for these TCRs are unknown. This table comes from immunoSEQ multiplex PCR, and its TCRdb copy is limited to in-frame clones, with some not included. Of under 5,500 clones listed, around two thirds are singletons. The sequenced sample was cultured CD8+ T cells derived from PBMCs. The receptors here all came from a male donor with HIV. Each CDR3 is given with its conserved first and last residue. Each record gives: clone size, D gene, J gene, V gene, CDR3 protein, CDR3 DNA. D genes are given only for firm matches. Clone sizes are given selectively: once, few, many, or a class where the clone is expanded.

clone size: few
D gene: -
J gene: TRBJ2-1
V gene: TRBV19
CDR3 protein: CASSRSSYNEQFF
CDR3 DNA: TGTGCCAGTAGCCGGAGCTCCTACAATGAGCAGTTCTTC

clone size: -
D gene: -
J gene: TRBJ2-7
V gene: TRBV5-6
CDR3 protein: CASSSSGTQYF
CDR3 DNA: TGTGCCAGCAGCTCGTCCGGTACGCAGTACTTC

clone size: -
D gene: TRBD2
J gene: TRBJ2-1
V gene: TRBV7-9
CDR3 protein: CASSWTSGNDEQFF
CDR3 DNA: TGTGCCAGCAGCTGGACTAGCGGGAACGATGAGCAGTTCTTC

clone size: -
D gene: -
J gene: TRBJ2-1
V gene: TRBV5-6
CDR3 protein: CASSLVQANEQFF
CDR3 DNA: TGTGCCAGCAGCTTGGTGCAGGCCAATGAGCAGTTCTTC

clone size: -
D gene: TRBD1
J gene: TRBJ1-2
V gene: TRBV5-6
CDR3 protein: CASSLGDSVWGYTF
CDR3 DNA: TGTGCCAGCAGCTTGGGGGACAGCGTTTGGGGCTACACCTTC

clone size: -
D gene: -
J gene: TRBJ2-7
V gene: TRBV7-2
CDR3 protein: CASSLRAGEQYF
CDR3 DNA: TGTGCCAGCAGCTTACGAGCGGGCGAGCAGTACTTC

clone size: -
D gene: -
J gene: TRBJ1-1
V gene: TRBV7-9
CDR3 protein: CASSLVNTEAFF
CDR3 DNA: TGTGCCAGCAGCTTAGTCAACACAGAAGCTTTCTTT

clone size: few
D gene: -
J gene: TRBJ2-7
V gene: TRBV7-9
CDR3 protein: CASSPPRYEQYF
CDR3 DNA: TGTGCCAGCAGCCCCCCAAGGTACGAGCAGTACTTC

clone size: once
D gene: -
J gene: TRBJ1-1
V gene: TRBV6-5
CDR3 protein: CASSYGGNEAFF
CDR3 DNA: TGTGCCAGCAGTTACGGGGGAAATGAAGCTTTCTTT

clone size: -
D gene: TRBD2
J gene: TRBJ2-5
V gene: TRBV28
CDR3 protein: CASVSPSGHVQETQYF
CDR3 DNA: TGTGCCAGCGTTAGTCCTAGCGGCCACGTTCAAGAGACCCAGTACTTC

clone size: few
D gene: -
J gene: TRBJ1-2
V gene: TRBV4-3
CDR3 protein: CASSRLPAQGLSYTF
CDR3 DNA: TGCGCCAGCAGCCGACTACCGGCCCAGGGACTAAGCTACACCTTC

clone size: -
D gene: -
J gene: TRBJ2-1
V gene: TRBV5-4
CDR3 protein: CASSLSQGSEQFF
CDR3 DNA: TGTGCCAGCAGCTTGTCGCAGGGCAGCGAGCAGTTCTTC

clone size: -
D gene: -
J gene: TRBJ1-1
V gene: TRBV27
CDR3 protein: CASSLGSLGNTEAFF
CDR3 DNA: TGTGCCAGCAGTTTAGGTAGTCTCGGGAACACTGAAGCTTTCTTT

clone size: -
D gene: -
J gene: TRBJ2-1
V gene: TRBV6-5
CDR3 protein: CASSYDSSLNEQFF
CDR3 DNA: TGTGCCAGCAGTTACGACAGTTCCCTCAATGAGCAGTTCTTC

clone size: -
D gene: -
J gene: TRBJ2-6
V gene: TRBV10-3
CDR3 protein: CAISADRGGGMSGANVLTF
CDR3 DNA: TGTGCCATCAGCGCGGACCGAGGAGGGGGCATGTCTGGGGCCAACGTCCTGACTTTC

clone size: once
D gene: -
J gene: TRBJ1-1
V gene: TRBV4-3
CDR3 protein: CASSQEEGDHGPNTEAFF
CDR3 DNA: TGCGCCAGCAGCCAAGAAGAAGGAGATCACGGACCAAACACTGAAGCTTTCTTT

clone size: -
D gene: -
J gene: TRBJ2-3
V gene: TRBV28
CDR3 protein: CAYRRGNTQYF
CDR3 DNA: TGTGCCTACAGGCGGGGAAATACGCAGTATTTT

clone size: few
D gene: -
J gene: TRBJ1-2
V gene: TRBV29-1
CDR3 protein: CSTTQGSYGYTF
CDR3 DNA: TGCAGCACGACTCAGGGGAGCTATGGCTACACCTTC

clone size: once
D gene: -
J gene: TRBJ2-7
V gene: TRBV7-6
CDR3 protein: CASSLEGGSYEQYF
CDR3 DNA: TGTGCCAGCAGCTTAGAGGGAGGCTCCTACGAGCAGTACTTC

clone size: -
D gene: -
J gene: TRBJ2-5
V gene: TRBV2
CDR3 protein: CASRSRSQETQYF
CDR3 DNA: TGTGCCAGCAGATCACGGAGCCAAGAGACCCAGTACTTC

clone size: -
D gene: -
J gene: TRBJ2-3
V gene: TRBV11-1
CDR3 protein: CASSPADTQYF
CDR3 DNA: TGTGCCAGCAGCCCAGCAGATACGCAGTATTTT

clone size: -
D gene: -
J gene: TRBJ2-6
V gene: TRBV6-5
CDR3 protein: CASSPSGNVLTF
CDR3 DNA: TGTGCCAGCAGCCCCTCGGGCAACGTCCTGACTTTC

clone size: -
D gene: -
J gene: TRBJ1-5
V gene: TRBV6-6
CDR3 protein: CASSYRGGAQPQHF
CDR3 DNA: TGTGCCAGCAGTTACCGGGGAGGTGCTCAGCCCCAGCATTTT

clone size: -
D gene: -
J gene: TRBJ1-1
V gene: TRBV27
CDR3 protein: CASSLGVGTEAFF
CDR3 DNA: TGTGCCAGCAGTTTAGGGGTGGGAACTGAAGCTTTCTTT

clone size: -
D gene: TRBD1
J gene: TRBJ2-7
V gene: TRBV6-6
CDR3 protein: CASSYQGVNEQYF
CDR3 DNA: TGTGCCAGCAGTTACCAGGGGGTGAACGAGCAGTACTTC

clone size: -
D gene: -
J gene: TRBJ1-2
V gene: TRBV5-1
CDR3 protein: CASRSQHGENGYTF
CDR3 DNA: TGCGCCAGCAGGTCTCAGCACGGAGAAAATGGCTACACCTTC

clone size: -
D gene: -
J gene: TRBJ2-1
V gene: TRBV7-3
CDR3 protein: CASSPGQYNEQFF
CDR3 DNA: TGTGCCAGCAGCCCGGGGCAGTACAATGAGCAGTTCTTC

clone size: -
D gene: TRBD1
J gene: TRBJ2-7
V gene: TRBV4-1
CDR3 protein: CASKLGQGAYEQYF
CDR3 DNA: TGCGCCAGCAAATTAGGACAGGGGGCCTACGAGCAGTACTTC

clone size: -
D gene: TRBD2
J gene: TRBJ2-1
V gene: TRBV5-4
CDR3 protein: CASRERGYNEQFF
CDR3 DNA: TGTGCCAGCAGGGAGCGGGGGTACAATGAGCAGTTCTTC

clone size: -
D gene: -
J gene: TRBJ2-1
V gene: TRBV4-3
CDR3 protein: CASSQDTEGNEQFF
CDR3 DNA: TGCGCCAGCAGCCAAGATACAGAAGGAAATGAGCAGTTCTTC

clone size: -
D gene: -
J gene: TRBJ1-2
V gene: TRBV19
CDR3 protein: CASRSSSYTF
CDR3 DNA: TGTGCCAGTAGAAGCAGCAGCTACACCTTC

clone size: medium-sized
D gene: -
J gene: TRBJ2-7
V gene: TRBV6-5
CDR3 protein: CASSPPEKASYEQYF
CDR3 DNA: TGTGCCAGCAGTCCCCCCGAGAAGGCCTCCTACGAGCAGTACTTC

clone size: -
D gene: TRBD1
J gene: TRBJ1-4
V gene: TRBV29-1
CDR3 protein: CSVSGTGEGLHEKLFF
CDR3 DNA: TGCAGCGTCTCCGGGACAGGGGAGGGCTTACATGAAAAACTGTTTTTT

clone size: -
D gene: TRBD2
J gene: TRBJ2-5
V gene: TRBV27
CDR3 protein: CASSLLAGGPPETQYF
CDR3 DNA: TGTGCCAGCAGTTTACTAGCGGGAGGGCCGCCGGAGACCCAGTACTTC

clone size: once
D gene: -
J gene: TRBJ2-1
V gene: TRBV27
CDR3 protein: CASSRYNEQFF
CDR3 DNA: TGTGCCAGCAGCCGTTACAATGAGCAGTTCTTC

clone size: -
D gene: -
J gene: TRBJ1-4
V gene: TRBV6-1
CDR3 protein: CASSESHSQSSEKLFF
CDR3 DNA: TGTGCCAGCAGTGAATCCCACTCCCAGAGCAGTGAAAAACTGTTTTTT

clone size: few
D gene: TRBD1
J gene: TRBJ1-2
V gene: TRBV27
CDR3 protein: CASSSLTGGPHYGYTF
CDR3 DNA: TGTGCCAGCTCCTCCTTAACAGGGGGACCCCACTATGGCTACACCTTC

clone size: -
D gene: -
J gene: TRBJ1-6
V gene: TRBV28
CDR3 protein: CASGAGNSPLHF
CDR3 DNA: TGTGCCAGCGGGGCCGGGAACTCACCCCTCCACTTT

clone size: -
D gene: TRBD1
J gene: TRBJ1-2
V gene: TRBV19
CDR3 protein: CASAPGQLYGYTF
CDR3 DNA: TGTGCCAGTGCCCCGGGACAGCTGTATGGCTACACCTTC

clone size: once
D gene: -
J gene: TRBJ1-1
V gene: TRBV5-8
CDR3 protein: CASSLEVLSGVLSVTEAFF
CDR3 DNA: TGTGCCAGCAGCTTGGAGGTTCTTTCCGGGGTCCTCTCTGTGACTGAAGCTTTCTTT

clone size: -
D gene: -
J gene: TRBJ1-4
V gene: TRBV15
CDR3 protein: CATSRVPNVWRTNEKLFF
CDR3 DNA: TGTGCCACCAGCAGAGTTCCGAATGTTTGGAGGACTAATGAAAAACTGTTTTTT

clone size: -
D gene: -
J gene: TRBJ2-7
V gene: TRBV28
CDR3 protein: CASSLVEGAEQYF
CDR3 DNA: TGTGCCAGCAGTTTAGTGGAGGGGGCCGAGCAGTACTTC

clone size: -
D gene: TRBD2
J gene: TRBJ2-3
V gene: TRBV19
CDR3 protein: CASTLGLDSTDTQYF
CDR3 DNA: TGTGCCAGTACTCTCGGACTAGATAGCACAGATACGCAGTATTTT

clone size: few
D gene: -
J gene: TRBJ1-5
V gene: TRBV19
CDR3 protein: CASSMTQGGNQPQHF
CDR3 DNA: TGTGCCAGTAGTATGACGCAGGGTGGCAATCAGCCCCAGCATTTT

clone size: -
D gene: TRBD1
J gene: TRBJ1-1
V gene: TRBV10-3
CDR3 protein: CAIRTDREGRDTEAFF
CDR3 DNA: TGTGCCATCAGGACGGACAGGGAGGGTCGGGACACTGAAGCTTTCTTT